This T cell receptor (beta chain) was recorded in a study of post-analysis software for immune sequencing data. CDR3 length equals 13 residues. V lost 4 bases and J lost 3, with 10 bases in between. The germline gives CDR1 MDHEN, CDR2 SYDVKM. Study results and caveats: Co-batched samples clustered tightly together by F measure. Compared with controls, patients showed significantly lower normalized Chao1 diversity. Among roughly 5 TRBV segments more frequent in patients than controls were TRBV5-6, TRBV5-1 and TRBV20-1.

Comments on this clonotype: Its specificity is not known.

Unique molecular identifiers featured in each of the TCR beta cDNA libraries. From the PCR reads, TCRdb called clonotypes with MiXCR, one entry per CDR3 protein. The data hold around 710,000 distinct CDR3 sequences, with 35% to 55% observed a single time. The material sequenced was blood. The gene calls are TRBV28 and TRBJ2-7, with unresolved D. This TCR came from a girl between 5 and 17 years old with multiple sclerosis. CDR3 DNA sequence: TGTGCCAGCAGTTCGCCGGACGGCTACGAGCAGTACGTC. This encodes CASSSPDGYEQYV.